Below are 2 T cell receptor beta chains sequenced from a single sample in a study of cytomegalovirus exposure and HLA in healthy donors. Primers: 60 Vbeta forward and 13 Jbeta reverse. Method: immunoSEQ multiplex PCR; TCRdb's copy keeps in-frame clones and lacks some. The sample has about 140,000 clones; around 80% are singletons. Source material: PBMCs. The source is a man in his thirties or forties in good health and CMV-seronegative.

This clone was recorded a few times. The chain uses TRBV5-6 and TRBJ2-7; D gene ambiguous. Germline assignment: CDR1 SGHDT and CDR2 YYEEEE. This CDR3 region has 15 residues. V was pared by 5 bases and J by 0 bases, with 15 bases between. In DNA, the CDR3 is TGTGCCAGCAGGGAACAGATCCTGAGCTCCTACGAGCAGTACTTC. Its translation: CASREQILSSYEQYF.

This clone was observed once. This chain connects TRBV4-1 to TRBJ2-7; 7 positions match TRBD2. The CDR3 length is 16 residues. V lost 3 bases and J lost 3; bases outside the gene matches: 11. The germline CDR1 and CDR2 sequences are MGHRA and YSYEKL. The DNA of the CDR3 is TGCGCCAGCAGCCAGATTCCGGACGCGGGGGTCTACGAGCAGTACTTC. Protein sequence: CASSQIPDAGVYEQYF.